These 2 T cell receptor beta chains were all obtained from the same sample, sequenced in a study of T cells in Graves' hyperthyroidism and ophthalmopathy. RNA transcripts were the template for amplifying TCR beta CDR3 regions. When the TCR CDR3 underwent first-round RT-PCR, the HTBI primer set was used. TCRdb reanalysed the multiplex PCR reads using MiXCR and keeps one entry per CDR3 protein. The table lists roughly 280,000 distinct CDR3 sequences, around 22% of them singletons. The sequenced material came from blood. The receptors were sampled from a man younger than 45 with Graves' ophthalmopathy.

Written as DNA, the CDR3 is TGTGCCAGCAGCTTAATTAGCGGGACCTCCTACAATGAGCAGTTCTTC. Amino acid sequence: CASSLISGTSYNEQFF. V usage is TRBV7-6 and J usage is TRBJ2-1, with 8 bases matching TRBD2. The V segment lost 2 bases and the J segment 0 bases; nucleotides outside the gene matches: 3. CDR1 and CDR2 (germline): SGHVS, FNYEAQ. CDR3 length: 16 residues. The full variable domain, rest sourced from reference TRBV7-6 and TRBJ2-1, is GAGVSQSPRYKVTKRGQDVALRCDPISGHVSLYWYRQALGQGPEFLTYFNYEAQQDKSGLPNDRFSAERPEGSISTLTIQRTEQRDSAMYRCASSLISGTSYNEQFFGPGTRLTVL.

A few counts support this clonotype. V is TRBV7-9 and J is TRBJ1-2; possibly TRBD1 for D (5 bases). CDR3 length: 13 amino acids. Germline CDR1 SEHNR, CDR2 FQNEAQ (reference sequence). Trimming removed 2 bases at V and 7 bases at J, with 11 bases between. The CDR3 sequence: CASSLSQGRGYTF. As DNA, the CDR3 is TGTGCCAGCAGCTTATCGCAGGGTCGTGGCTACACCTTC.